These 14 T cell receptor beta chains share one sample of origin, sequenced in a study of control samples from healthy donors and cancer patients. Using immunoSEQ multiplex PCR, the repertoire was profiled, and TCRdb retains in-frame clones only, with some absent. The table lists roughly 130,000 clones, 93% of them singletons. The specimen sequenced was PBMCs. The receptors stem from a man in his forties or fifties with head and neck cancer.

The count of this clone is one. This chain connects TRBV4-1 to TRBJ2-1, with D unclear. The CDR3 extends over 13 amino acids. V lost 2 bases to trimming and J lost 7 bases, with 9 bases between them. Germline lookup yields CDR1 MGHRA and CDR2 YSYEKL. The CDR3 region has the DNA TGCGCCAGCAGCCAACCTAGGGAAAATGAGCAGTTCTTC. Translated, it gives CASSQPRENEQFF.

A single count supports this clone. The V gene is TRBV24-1, the J gene TRBJ2-3; 15 bases align to TRBD2. The germline gives CDR1 KGHDR, CDR2 SFDVKD. The CDR3 is 21 amino acids. Trimming took 3 bases from V and 6 from J; bases not matched to a gene: 18. CDR3 residues: CATSDAKGLAGGHSVADTQYF. In DNA, the CDR3 is TGTGCCACCAGTGATGCGAAGGGACTAGCGGGGGGACATAGCGTAGCGGATACGCAGTATTTT.

The chain joins TRBV24-1 to TRBJ1-2; 9 positions agree with TRBD1. Germline trimming cut 0 bases from V and 8 bases from J; bases unmatched to any gene: 3. Germline V gene lookup returns CDR1 KGHDR and CDR2 SFDVKD. This CDR3 region has 14 residues. The CDR3 sequence: CATSDLNRGRGYTF. The CDR3 nucleotides are TGTGCCACCAGTGATTTGAACAGGGGGCGAGGCTACACCTTC.

There are a few counts of this clone. This chain uses TRBV9 with TRBJ1-2, with TRBD1 as a possible D gene (5 bases). V was cut by 10 bases and J by 2 bases, with 9 bases left in between. This CDR3 spans 11 amino acids. Germline V gene lookup returns CDR1 SGDLS and CDR2 YYNGEE. This CDR3 reads CASGTNYGYTF. The CDR3 DNA follows: TGTGCCTCCGGGACCAACTATGGCTACACCTTC.

The chain links TRBV19 to TRBJ1-1, with D unresolved. Per the germline V gene, CDR1 is LNHDA and CDR2 is SQIVND (reference sequence). V lost 3 bases to trimming and J lost 3 bases, with 11 bases between them. This CDR3 is 14 amino acids long. CDR3 DNA: TGTGCCAGTAGTATTGGGGATTTGTACACTGAAGCTTTCTTT. Encoded protein: CASSIGDLYTEAFF.

The gene calls are TRBV5-1 and TRBJ2-2, with D maybe TRBD1 (5 bases). V lost 6 bases and J 1 base, leaving 10 bases between the germline ends. The CDR3 contains 14 residues. Germline V lookup: CDR1 SGHRS, CDR2 YFSETQ. The CDR3 DNA reads as TGCGCCAGCACTGAAACAGGGAACACCGGGGAGCTGTTTTTT. Its protein product is CASTETGNTGELFF.

This sequence joins TRBV12-3 or TRBV12-4 and TRBJ2-6, with D unclear. V dropped 7 bases and J dropped 0 bases, with 4 bases sitting between them. The CDR3 loop spans 13 amino acids. This CDR3 reads CASIISGANVLTF. In DNA form, the CDR3 reads TGTGCCAGCATCATCTCTGGGGCCAACGTCCTGACTTTC.

The rearrangement links TRBV7-2 to TRBJ1-2; TRBD1 agrees at 9 bases. This CDR3 has 14 amino acids. Losses at the gene ends were 1 base for V and 8 bases for J; bases not matched to a gene: 5. Germline V gene data show CDR1 as SGHTA and CDR2 as FQGNSA. The chain's CDR3 is CASSLVGTGWGYTF. The CDR3, as DNA: TGTGCCAGCAGCTTAGTGGGGACAGGGTGGGGCTACACCTTC.

The chain recombines TRBV2 with TRBJ2-2, with D perhaps TRBD1 or TRBD2 (6 bases each). V lost 9 bases and J lost 4, with 21 bases in between. The CDR3 has 16 amino acids. Germline V gene lookup returns CDR1 SNHLY and CDR2 FYNNEI. CDR3 DNA sequence: TGTGCCAGTTCCCCTTCACGGGGGCCGTTCACCGGGGAGCTGTTTTTT. Translating it yields CASSPSRGPFTGELFF.

This rearrangement joins TRBV14 to TRBJ2-1, with unresolved D. CDR1 SGHDN and CDR2 FVKESK come from the germline V gene. Deletions cut 4 bases from V and 7 bases from J, with 20 bases between. This CDR3 has 16 amino acids. The CDR3 DNA is TGTGCCAGCAGCCTCTGGACCGGCGTCGAAAAGAATGAGCAGTTCTTC. It encodes CASSLWTGVEKNEQFF.

This chain connects TRBV28 to TRBJ1-4; a weak D match, TRBD1 (5 bases). The germline V and J ends were trimmed by 2 bases and 0 bases, with 7 bases remaining between them. Looked up from germline, CDR1 is MDHEN and CDR2 is SYDVKM. This CDR3 spans 15 amino acids. The CDR3 loop is CASSLQGATNEKLFF. CDR3 nucleotide sequence: TGTGCCAGCAGTTTACAGGGAGCAACTAATGAAAAACTGTTTTTT.

The chain links TRBV14 to TRBJ1-3; D is unresolved. Trimming pared 0 bases from V and 0 bases from J, leaving 9 bases between. The CDR3 extends over 16 amino acids. Germline V lookup: CDR1 SGHDN, CDR2 FVKESK. The CDR3 nucleotides read TGTGCCAGCAGCCAAGAGCCAGTCAACTCTGGAAACACCATATATTTT. Its translation: CASSQEPVNSGNTIYF.

The rearrangement joins TRBV2 to TRBJ2-3; D tentatively fits TRBD1 or TRBD2 (5 bases each). V lost 6 bases, J lost 6 bases, and 16 bases lay in between. Germline-derived CDR1 and CDR2 are SNHLY and FYNNEI. The CDR3 totals 14 residues. CDR3 protein: CASRSGLSSDTQYF. CDR3 sequence (DNA): TGTGCCAGCAGATCGGGGCTTTCGTCCGATACGCAGTATTTT.

The chain employs TRBV30 and TRBJ1-4, with TRBD1 matching 9 bases. The CDR3 extends over 15 amino acids. J was trimmed by 4 bases and V by 2 bases; bases with no gene match: 5. Germline loops: CDR1 GTSNPN, CDR2 SVGIG (reference sequence). The CDR3 bases are TGTGCCTGGAGTCCCGGGACAGGGAATAATGAAAAACTGTTTTTT. Translation: CAWSPGTGNNEKLFF.